A single sample gave rise to the 8 T cell receptor delta chains below, sequenced in a study of gamma-delta chains in newborns, infants, children. TCRdb used CATT to re-call clones from the reads. The sample yields more than 1,500 delta-chain clones, about 45% seen once. Sequencing used blood. Every receptor here comes from a child who had a fever.

This clone counts as large. The chain uses TRDV1 and TRDJ1; TRDD3 aligns across 10 bases. Germline V gene sequence: CDR1 TSWWSYY, CDR2 QGS. With V trimmed by 2 bases and J by 2 bases, 11 bases remained unmatched. CDR3 size: 18 residues. CDR3 sequence reads: CALGEFLRGIRFTDKLIF. The CDR3 DNA sequence: TGTGCTCTTGGGGAATTCCTACGGGGGATACGCTTTACCGATAAACTCATCTTT.

Judged by abundance, this clone is medium-sized. The chain carries TRDV2 and TRDJ1; the match to TRDD3 covers 10 bases. The CDR3 has 16 residues. V trimming: 3 bases; J trimming: 2 bases; junction bases outside the gene matches: 8. CDR1 and CDR2 (germline): GEAIGNYY, EKD. For the CDR3, the DNA is TGTGCCTGTGACCCCTTAATACTGGGGGATACCGATAAACTCATCTTT. Its translation: CACDPLILGDTDKLIF.

About this clone itself: Within the sample, other DNA sequences also encode this same CDR3. The chain has TRDV2 and TRDJ1; 11 bases match TRDD3. The CDR3 runs to 21 residues. From germline, CDR1 is GEAIGNYY and CDR2 EKD. J lost 0 bases, V lost 7 bases, and 24 bases had no gene match. CDR3 residues: CACDPLYGGYADEKYTDKLIF. The CDR3 DNA sequence: TGTGCCTGCGACCCTCTTTATGGGGGATACGCCGACGAAAAGTACACCGATAAACTCATCTTT.

A remark on this clone: One end of the junction varies from germline; a read error may be responsible. This chain uses TRDV2 with TRDJ1, with D tentatively TRDD3 (5 bases). The CDR3 is 14 amino acids. CDR1 GEAIGNYY and CDR2 EKD come from the germline V gene. The CDR3, as DNA: TGTGCCCGTGAACCGCTAGCGTTGGGGGATAAACTCATCTTT. Translating gives CAREPLALGDKLIF.

By proportion, this clone is large (0.1 to 1%). The chain employs TRDV2 and TRDJ1, with D uncertain. This CDR3 is built from 17 residues. The germline V and J ends were trimmed by 2 bases and 0 bases, with 18 bases remaining between them. Germline CDR1 is GEAIGNYY and CDR2 is EKD. The CDR3 sequence: CACDRLPGLTYTDKLIF. CDR3 sequence (DNA): TGTGCCTGTGACAGATTGCCGGGCCTCACGTACACCGATAAACTCATCTTT.

As to this clone: The germline gene is not matched at one end of the junction; a read error may be the cause. This chain connects TRDV2 to TRDJ3; 9 nucleotides align to TRDD3. The CDR3 extends over 21 amino acids. In germline, CDR1 is GEAIGNYY, CDR2 EKD. For the CDR3, the DNA is TGTGCCTGTGACACCGCCCCTACTGGGGGACCGGGCTCCTGGGGCACCCGACAGATGTTTTTC. It specifies CACDTAPTGGPGSWGTRQMFF.

As for this clone: This could be a read error, since a much larger clone is one nucleotide away. This sample includes further DNA sequences coding for the same CDR3. The chain joins TRDV2 to TRDJ1; 10 bases agree with TRDD3. Germline V gene data show CDR1 as GEAIGNYY and CDR2 as EKD. Germline trimming cut 0 bases from V and 4 bases from J; bases unmatched to any gene: 16. The CDR3 runs to 19 residues. This CDR3 is CACDTVERLGDLLGDKLIF. CDR3 in DNA: TGTGCCTGTGACACCGTCGAAAGACTGGGGGATTTGTTGGGCGATAAACTCATCTTT.

This clone was counted once. This may be a read error: a much more frequent sequence differs by one nucleotide. The same CDR3 is also encoded by other DNA sequences in this sample. V and J are TRDV2 and TRDJ1; TRDD3 agrees at 9 bases. The V gene's germline CDR1 is GEAIGNYY and CDR2 EKD. V was pared by 7 bases and J by 4 bases, with 12 bases of the junction left unmatched. This CDR3 has 15 residues. CDR3 bases: TGTGCCTGCGACCGACTGGGGGAAGCAAGCGATAAACTCATCTTT. It yields the protein CACDRLGEASDKLIF.